These 8 T cell receptor beta chains were sequenced from one sample in a study of shared clonotypes between healthy human individuals. TCRdb's table, derived via immunoSEQ multiplex PCR, lists solely in-frame clones and lacks some. Of roughly 2 million clones listed, 85% to 95% are singletons. The sequencing sample was made of naive CD4+ T cells sorted from blood. The subset denotes: CD45RA+ positively selected. These TCRs come from a man between 18 and 35 years old in good health.

This clone was seen once. A single base separates this from a much larger clone, so it may be a read error. The same CDR3 arises from other DNA sequences in this sample as well. The V call is TRBV5-5, the J call TRBJ2-7; D unresolved. The CDR3 runs 11 residues. V was shortened by 0 bases and J by 4 bases, with 2 bases between the two germline ends. Germline V gives CDR1 SGHKS, CDR2 YYEKEE (reference sequence). CDR3 loop: CASSLGYEQYF. The CDR3 DNA reads as TGTGCCAGCAGCTTGGGGTACGAGCAGTACTTC.

The rearrangement links TRBV6-5 to TRBJ1-2, with TRBD1 matching 9 bases. Germline loops: CDR1 MNHEY, CDR2 SVGAGI. The V and J ends lost 0 bases and 6 bases, in that order; junction bases with no gene match: 5. CDR3 length: 15 residues. The CDR3 DNA reads as TGTGCCAGCAGTTACTCAGGACAGGGGTGGGATGGCTACACCTTC. This gives the protein CASSYSGQGWDGYTF.

This CDR3 is CASSQATNPSTGELFF. The CDR3 nucleotides are TGTGCCAGCAGCCAGGCTACCAACCCATCCACTGGGGAGCTGTTTTTT. This chain uses TRBV5-4 with TRBJ2-2, with unresolved D. Germline assignment: CDR1 SGHNT and CDR2 YYREEE (reference sequence). Trimming stripped 4 bases from V and 8 bases from J, with 21 bases between. The length of the CDR3 is 16 residues.

V usage is TRBV6-5 and J usage is TRBJ1-3; 8 nucleotides agree with TRBD1. Germline trimming cut 4 bases from V and 0 bases from J; bases unmatched to any gene: 5. The CDR3 runs to 16 residues. Germline assignment: CDR1 MNHEY and CDR2 SVGAGI. The CDR3 DNA reads TGTGCCAGCAGTTCGCGCGGGACAGGCTCTGGAAACACCATATATTTT. Translated, it gives CASSSRGTGSGNTIYF.

Regarding this clone: Within the sample, other DNA sequences also encode this same CDR3. The rearrangement joins TRBV9 to TRBJ2-5; D uncertain. V was pared by 0 bases and J by 2 bases, with 8 bases between. The CDR3 is 14 amino acids. Germline CDR1 and CDR2: SGDLS and YYNGEE. CDR3 in DNA: TGTGCCAGCAGCGTAGGTGTCACTCAAGAGACCCAGTACTTC. It codes for CASSVGVTQETQYF.

J is TRBJ1-2 and V is TRBV10-2; D remains ambiguous. The CDR3 extends over 14 amino acids. V lost 4 bases to trimming and J lost 0 bases, with 9 bases between them. CDR1 and CDR2 from the germline V gene are WSHSY and SAAADI. CDR3: CASSASSANYGYTF. DNA for the CDR3: TGCGCCAGCAGTGCCTCCTCAGCTAACTATGGCTACACCTTC.

The rearrangement joins TRBV7-9 to TRBJ1-1; no firm D call. V was trimmed by 5 bases and J by 11 bases, leaving 12 bases between them. Germline V gene lookup returns CDR1 SEHNR and CDR2 FQNEAQ (reference sequence). The CDR3 extends over 11 amino acids. The CDR3 coding sequence is TGTGCCAGCAGCCTCTTGGAGGAGGCTTTCTTT. As protein: CASSLLEEAFF.

The rearrangement links TRBV7-2 to TRBJ1-6; D not resolved. Between the trimmed V and J ends, which lost 5 bases and 6 bases, there was a span of 11 bases. CDR3 length: 14 residues. CDR1 and CDR2 from the germline V gene are SGHTA and FQGNSA. Here the CDR3 reads CASSLQLGNSPLHF. The DNA for the CDR3 is TGTGCCAGCAGCCTCCAGTTAGGTAATTCACCCCTCCACTTT.